This TCR beta chain is from a study of vaccination and CD4 T cells after COVID-19. Overall study: The peptides that stimulated the cells were overlapping spike peptides from SARS-CoV-2, HCoV-NL63, HCoV-OC43 and HCoV-229E.

Cultured CD4+ T cell DNA was sequenced using the Oncomine TCR Beta short-read assay. TCRdb itself ran the PCR reads through MiXCR, one entry per CDR3 protein. The sample has about 21,000 distinct CDR3 sequences; around 50% are singletons. With regard to this clonotype: Antigen: not known.

Trimming left V 6 bases short and J 0 bases short, with 6 bases between. The CDR3 length is 11 residues. Germline CDR1 is DFQATT and CDR2 is SNEGSKA (reference sequence). Treatment defined: approximately 9-day PBMC culture with coronavirus spike peptide pools or control peptides (ViraFEST assay). Antigen-specific T cells were expanded with peptide pools by ViraFEST, and TCRs were then sequenced. This TCR derives from a human donor who had recovered from COVID-19. The sample was CD4+ T cells from blood, cultured in vitro. This chain uses TRBV20-1 with TRBJ2-7; unclear D gene. CDR3 protein: CSASDSYEQYF. The CDR3 coding sequence is TGCAGTGCGAGCGACTCCTACGAGCAGTACTTC.